Here is one TCR beta chain with its context. Time point given: blood 2 weeks post-SBRT. Regarding treatment: 15 Gy SBRT to primary tumor, nephrectomy 4 weeks later. Radiation-treated patients gave blood at baseline, week 2 and week 4. This renal cell carcinoma was of the clear cell type. CDR1 SGHRS and CDR2 YFSETQ come from the germline V gene. This CDR3 is built from 14 residues. V lost 5 bases to trimming and J lost 12 bases; unmatched junction nucleotides: 8. The method was immunoSEQ multiplex PCR; TCRdb's version includes in-frame clones alone and lacks a portion of them. The repertoire has roughly 140,000 clones, 87% of them found once; the top ten carry over 10%. The sample is drawn from a study of radiation and T cells in renal cell carcinoma. In the study overall: Nephrectomy followed 15 Gy stereotactic body radiation by 4 weeks.

The origin of this receptor is a woman in her forties or fifties with renal cell carcinoma. This chain joins TRBV5-1 and TRBJ2-7, with 16 bases aligning to TRBD2. Specimen: blood, collected from a patient whose treatment included radiotherapy and nephrectomy. The CDR3 spells CASRNGTSGGARYF. The CDR3 DNA reads TGCGCCAGCAGAAACGGGACTAGCGGGGGGGCCCGGTACTTC.